This passage covers 7 T cell receptor beta chains from one sample sequenced in a study of blood T cell repertoires in COVID-19. The table came from immunoSEQ multiplex PCR; TCRdb's copy has only in-frame clones and leaves some out. Of roughly 110,000 clones in the sample, approximately 86% were seen once. What was sequenced was peripheral blood. Every receptor here comes from a man in his forties or fifties with acute or convalescent COVID-19.

This clone was seen just once. The chain recombines TRBV9 with TRBJ2-7, with 7 bases matching TRBD2. Looked up from germline, CDR1 is SGDLS and CDR2 is YYNGEE. J was trimmed by 5 bases and V by 0 bases; bases with no gene match: 8. This CDR3 has 15 amino acids. CDR3 amino acids: CASSVGTTSDHEQYF. In DNA form, the CDR3 reads TGTGCCAGCAGCGTAGGGACTACTAGCGACCACGAGCAGTACTTC.

The CDR3 DNA is TGTGCCAGCAGTTTATACAGACAACCCAATTCACCCCTCCACTTT. This gives the protein CASSLYRQPNSPLHF. V gene TRBV27 combines with J gene TRBJ1-6; no reliable D call. V dropped 1 base and J dropped 7 bases, with 11 bases sitting between them. Germline-derived CDR1 and CDR2 are MNHEY and SMNVEV (reference sequence). This CDR3 spans 15 amino acids.

This sequence joins TRBV7-9 and TRBJ2-1; unclear D gene. With 1 base removed from V and 4 bases from J, the gap between germline ends came to 8 bases. CDR1 is SEHNR, CDR2 FQNEAQ, per germline (reference sequence). This CDR3 has 14 amino acids. The DNA of the CDR3 is TGTGCCAGCAGCTTAGTAGAGAAGTACAATGAGCAGTTCTTC. Protein sequence: CASSLVEKYNEQFF.

This chain connects TRBV2 to TRBJ2-5; 10 bases are a match to TRBD2. After removal of 0 bases from V and 3 bases from J, the junction contained 7 bases not matched to a gene. The CDR3 covers 17 residues. Germline values: CDR1 SNHLY, CDR2 FYNNEI. The CDR3 bases are TGTGCCAGCAGTGAAGCGCGGAGGACTAGCGGAAAAGAGACCCAGTACTTC. It is translated as CASSEARRTSGKETQYF.

This clone has only one observation. This chain joins TRBV2 and TRBJ2-5, with a weak D call TRBD2 (6 bases). The CDR3 contains 13 residues. V was clipped by 7 bases and J by 0 bases, with 9 bases between them. In germline, CDR1 is SNHLY, CDR2 FYNNEI. CDR3: CASTRGYQETQYF. In DNA, the CDR3 is TGTGCCAGCACCCGGGGGTACCAAGAGACCCAGTACTTC. The complete variable domain, with remaining parts taken from reference TRBV2 and TRBJ2-5, reads EPEVTQTPSHQVTQMGQEVILRCVPISNHLYFYWYRQILGQKVEFLVSFYNNEISEKSEIFDDQFSVERPDGSNFTLKIRSTKLEDSAMYFCASTRGYQETQYFGPGTRLLVL.

V is TRBV15 and J is TRBJ2-7, with no clear D. In germline, CDR1 is LNHNV, CDR2 YYDKDF (reference sequence). The CDR3 sequence is 16 residues long. Trimming removed 0 bases at V and 3 bases at J, with 15 bases between. CDR3 sequence: CATSRDGTDTDYEQYF. The CDR3 nucleotides read TGTGCCACCAGCAGAGATGGAACAGACACGGACTACGAGCAGTACTTC. The full variable domain, completed using reference TRBV15 and TRBJ2-7, is DAMVIQNPRYQVTQFGKPVTLSCSQTLNHNVMYWYQQKSSQAPKLLFHYYDKDFNNEADTPDNFQSRRPNTSFCFLDIRSPGLGDTAMYLCATSRDGTDTDYEQYFGPGTRLTVT.

This clone was detected once. The chain carries TRBV28 and TRBJ2-5; TRBD1 matches 8 bases. J was trimmed by 4 bases and V by 2 bases; bases with no gene match: 9. Germline CDR1 and CDR2: MDHEN and SYDVKM. The CDR3 is 16 residues long. The CDR3 DNA is TGTGCCAGCAGTTTAGGCAGGGGGCAAGGTAGAGAGACCCAGTACTTC. This translates into CASSLGRGQGRETQYF.